A selection of T cell receptor beta chains follows, all from one sample in a study of shared clonotypes between healthy human individuals. Profiling relied on immunoSEQ multiplex PCR, and the TCRdb table lists in-frame clones only, not all of them. Here the sample spans 2 million to 2.5 million clones, about 94% being singletons. Material for sequencing was naive CD8+ T cells sorted from blood. Every receptor here comes from a man younger than 35 in good health. Each CDR3 is given with its conserved first and last residue. D genes are given only for firm matches. Size values are once, few and many counts, or a class for expanded clones, and some rows have none.

cdr3_length	j_call	v_call	d_call	clone_size	cdr3_aa	cdr3_nt
15	TRBJ2-7	TRBV7-9	NA	NA	CASSLIPTDTYEQYF	TGTGCCAGCAGCTTAATACCGACCGACACCTACGAGCAGTACTTC
15	TRBJ2-7	TRBV4-1	TRBD1	NA	CASSQVEGQFYEQYF	TGCGCCAGCAGCCAAGTTGAGGGACAGTTTTACGAGCAGTACTTC
14	TRBJ2-7	TRBV4-1	TRBD1	NA	CASSQGQGTYEQYF	TGCGCCAGCAGCCAAGGACAGGGCACCTACGAGCAGTACTTC
14	TRBJ2-2	TRBV12-5	NA	NA	CASGLARGQGELFF	TGTGCTAGTGGTTTGGCCCGGGGTCAGGGGGAGCTGTTTTTT
14	TRBJ2-7	TRBV11-1	NA	NA	CASSFLGDVYEQYF	TGTGCCAGCAGCTTTCTCGGAGACGTCTACGAGCAGTACTTC
15	TRBJ1-1	TRBV19	TRBD1	NA	CASSTRDRINTEAFF	TGTGCCAGTAGTACCCGGGACAGAATAAACACTGAAGCTTTCTTT
15	TRBJ1-6	TRBV28	TRBD1	once	CASRGDSHYNSPLHF	TGTGCCAGCAGAGGGGACAGCCATTATAATTCACCCCTCCACTTT
13	TRBJ2-5	TRBV7-3	NA	NA	CASSLWGWETQYF	TGTGCCAGCAGCTTATGGGGGTGGGAGACCCAGTACTTC
14	TRBJ2-7	TRBV5-6	NA	NA	CASSLGQGLYEQYF	TGTGCCAGCAGCTTGGGCCAGGGACTCTACGAGCAGTACTTC
13	TRBJ2-3	TRBV10-3	NA	NA	CAIIEAQGDTQYF	TGTGCCATCATCGAAGCCCAGGGAGATACGCAGTATTTT
13	TRBJ1-1	TRBV6-5	NA	once	CASSHMGNTEAFF	TGTGCCAGCAGTCACATGGGAAACACTGAAGCTTTCTTT
14	TRBJ2-7	TRBV5-1	NA	NA	CASSFGAVRDEQYF	TGCGCCAGCAGCTTCGGAGCGGTTAGGGACGAGCAGTACTTC
14	TRBJ2-7	TRBV5-6	NA	NA	CASSLQPDSYEQYF	TGTGCCAGCAGCTTACAGCCGGACTCCTACGAGCAGTACTTC
13	TRBJ2-5	TRBV7-7	NA	once	CASSLDPGETQYF	TGTGCTAGCAGCTTAGACCCCGGGGAGACCCAGTACTTC
14	TRBJ2-1	TRBV14	TRBD2	NA	CASSQAVAGTEQFF	TGTGCCAGCAGCCAAGCAGTAGCGGGGACTGAGCAGTTCTTC
14	TRBJ2-1	TRBV9	NA	NA	CASSEGTNYNEQFF	TGTGCCAGCAGCGAGGGGACCAATTACAATGAGCAGTTCTTC
11	TRBJ2-7	TRBV13	NA	once	CASSLANEQYF	TGTGCCAGCAGCTTAGCCAACGAGCAGTACTTC
14	TRBJ2-5	TRBV5-1	TRBD2	NA	CASSERRGSETQYF	TGCGCCAGCAGCGAGAGGCGGGGGTCGGAGACCCAGTACTTC
11	TRBJ1-1	TRBV11-2	TRBD1	NA	CASRTGEGAFF	TGTGCCAGCAGAACAGGGGAAGGCGCTTTCTTT
11	TRBJ1-1	TRBV5-4	NA	few	CASSLDTEAFF	TGTGCCAGCAGCTTGGACACTGAAGCTTTCTTT
15	TRBJ2-5	TRBV10-1	NA	NA	CASSESGGGLETQYF	TGCGCCAGCAGTGAGTCGGGAGGGGGTTTAGAGACCCAGTACTTC
15	TRBJ1-6	TRBV5-1	TRBD1	NA	CASSLAGTGASPLHF	TGCGCCAGCAGCCTGGCCGGGACAGGGGCCTCACCCCTCCACTTT
13	TRBJ1-1	TRBV5-1	NA	NA	CASSSGVATEAFF	TGCGCCAGCAGCTCGGGAGTGGCCACTGAAGCTTTCTTT
17	TRBJ2-2	TRBV7-2	TRBD1	NA	CASSSGQGAWITGELFF	TGTGCCAGCAGCTCCGGACAGGGGGCTTGGATAACCGGGGAGCTGTTTTTT
15	TRBJ2-1	TRBV27	NA	NA	CASSPLGGSWNEQFF	TGTGCCAGCAGTCCCCTCGGAGGTTCCTGGAATGAGCAGTTCTTC
17	TRBJ2-5	TRBV21-1	NA	once	CASSNSGTSGNKETQYF	TGTGCCAGCAGCAATTCGGGGACTAGCGGGAATAAGGAGACCCAGTACTTC
15	TRBJ1-3	TRBV7-6	NA	NA	CASSGHSDSGNTIYF	TGTGCCAGCAGCGGACACAGTGACTCTGGAAACACCATATATTTT
14	TRBJ2-7	TRBV7-2	NA	NA	CASSFGRGPYEQYF	TGTGCCAGCAGCTTCGGGAGGGGGCCGTACGAGCAGTACTTC
13	TRBJ2-7	TRBV19	NA	NA	CASRAEKDYEQYF	TGTGCCAGCCGCGCCGAGAAGGACTACGAGCAGTACTTC
13	TRBJ1-4	TRBV30	NA	NA	CAWGDGGDEKLFF	TGTGCCTGGGGGGACGGAGGTGATGAAAAACTGTTTTTT
14	TRBJ1-1	TRBV13	NA	NA	CASSLGQGNTEAFF	TGTGCCAGCAGCTTAGGGCAGGGTAACACTGAAGCTTTCTTT
16	TRBJ2-3	TRBV5-1	TRBD1	NA	CASSLNGRGLTDTQYF	TGCGCCAGCAGCTTGAATGGCAGGGGGCTTACAGATACGCAGTATTTT
14	TRBJ2-7	TRBV6-1	NA	NA	CASSELGGGYEQYF	TGTGCCAGCAGTGAATTGGGGGGTGGGTACGAGCAGTACTTC
19	TRBJ1-2	TRBV19	NA	NA	CASSIPSSADRASNYGYTF	TGTGCCAGTAGTATCCCTTCTTCCGCCGACAGAGCTTCAAACTATGGCTACACCTTC
18	TRBJ2-1	TRBV2	TRBD2	NA	CASSEGVVAGGVYNEQFF	TGTGCCAGCAGTGAAGGAGTAGTAGCGGGAGGGGTTTACAATGAGCAGTTCTTC
15	TRBJ2-3	TRBV6-1	NA	NA	CASSDEGVWADTQYF	TGTGCCAGCAGTGATGAGGGTGTCTGGGCAGATACGCAGTATTTT
15	TRBJ2-7	TRBV15	TRBD2	NA	CATSRDAGLAFEQYF	TGTGCCACCAGCAGAGATGCGGGACTAGCGTTCGAGCAGTACTTC
16	TRBJ1-5	TRBV28	NA	NA	CASYRGPPLSNQPQHF	TGTGCCAGCTACCGGGGGCCCCCATTAAGCAATCAGCCCCAGCATTTT
15	TRBJ2-1	TRBV10-3	NA	NA	CAISEYEEGHNEQFF	TGTGCCATCAGTGAGTACGAGGAAGGGCACAATGAGCAGTTCTTC
11	TRBJ2-5	TRBV11-3	NA	NA	CASSLVETQYF	TGTGCCAGCAGCTTAGTAGAGACCCAGTACTTC
16	TRBJ2-3	TRBV6-6	NA	NA	CASSYSTDLSGDTQYF	TGTGCCAGCAGTTACTCAACCGACCTCTCGGGGGATACGCAGTATTTT
16	TRBJ1-3	TRBV10-2	TRBD1	NA	CASSEDREGSGNTIYF	TGCGCCAGCAGTGAGGACAGGGAAGGGTCGGGAAACACCATATATTTT
12	TRBJ1-3	TRBV30	NA	NA	CAWSPLENTIYF	TGTGCCTGGAGCCCCCTCGAAAACACCATATATTTT
14	TRBJ2-7	TRBV13	TRBD1	NA	CASSLGGQTYEQYF	TGTGCCAGCAGCTTAGGGGGACAGACCTACGAGCAGTACTTC
15	TRBJ2-1	TRBV7-9	TRBD2	NA	CASSLVTSEYNEQFF	TGTGCCAGCAGCTTAGTGACTAGCGAGTACAATGAGCAGTTCTTC
15	TRBJ2-3	TRBV11-3	NA	NA	CASSSSGTYTDTQYF	TGTGCCAGCAGCTCGAGCGGGACATACACAGATACGCAGTATTTT
11	TRBJ2-7	TRBV30	NA	few	CAWSAGVEQYF	TGTGCCTGGAGTGCAGGGGTCGAGCAGTACTTC
16	TRBJ1-2	TRBV5-5	NA	NA	CASSLRTVLANYGYTF	TGTGCCAGCAGCTTGAGGACAGTCTTAGCTAACTATGGCTACACCTTC
13	TRBJ2-7	TRBV10-3	TRBD1	NA	CAIGDRGFSEQYF	TGTGCCATCGGCGACAGGGGTTTTAGCGAGCAGTACTTC
13	TRBJ2-3	TRBV27	NA	NA	CASSFPASDTQYF	TGTGCCAGCAGTTTCCCAGCTTCGGATACGCAGTATTTT
13	TRBJ2-7	TRBV11-2	NA	NA	CASNISPSWEQYF	TGTGCCAGCAACATATCCCCCAGTTGGGAGCAGTACTTC
12	TRBJ1-1	TRBV7-9	NA	NA	CASSMGNTEAFF	TGTGCCAGCAGTATGGGGAACACTGAAGCTTTCTTT
15	TRBJ2-5	TRBV9	NA	NA	CASSLRGGGSETQYF	TGTGCCAGCAGCCTCAGAGGAGGGGGGTCCGAGACCCAGTACTTC
14	TRBJ2-7	TRBV5-4	NA	NA	CASSLAGLSYEQYF	TGTGCCAGCAGCTTGGCGGGCCTCTCCTACGAGCAGTACTTC
13	TRBJ2-7	TRBV5-6	NA	few	CASSLDRTQEQYF	TGTGCCAGCAGCTTGGATCGGACCCAGGAGCAGTACTTC
15	TRBJ1-3	TRBV13	TRBD1	NA	CASSLGTGAGNTIYF	TGTGCCAGCAGCTTGGGGACAGGGGCTGGAAACACCATATATTTT
16	TRBJ2-3	TRBV5-1	TRBD2	once	CASSQEAGGPGDTQYF	TGCGCCAGCAGCCAGGAAGCGGGAGGGCCGGGAGATACGCAGTATTTT
16	TRBJ2-7	TRBV6-1	TRBD2	NA	CASSETAGGRRDEQYF	TGTGCCAGCAGTGAAACAGCGGGGGGTCGCCGAGACGAGCAGTACTTC
15	TRBJ2-1	TRBV27	TRBD2	NA	CASSSTSGGYNEQFF	TGTGCCAGCAGTTCGACTAGCGGGGGTTACAATGAGCAGTTCTTC
14	TRBJ2-7	TRBV6-1	TRBD1	NA	CASSEGTGPYEQYF	TGTGCCAGCAGTGAAGGGACAGGACCCTACGAGCAGTACTTC